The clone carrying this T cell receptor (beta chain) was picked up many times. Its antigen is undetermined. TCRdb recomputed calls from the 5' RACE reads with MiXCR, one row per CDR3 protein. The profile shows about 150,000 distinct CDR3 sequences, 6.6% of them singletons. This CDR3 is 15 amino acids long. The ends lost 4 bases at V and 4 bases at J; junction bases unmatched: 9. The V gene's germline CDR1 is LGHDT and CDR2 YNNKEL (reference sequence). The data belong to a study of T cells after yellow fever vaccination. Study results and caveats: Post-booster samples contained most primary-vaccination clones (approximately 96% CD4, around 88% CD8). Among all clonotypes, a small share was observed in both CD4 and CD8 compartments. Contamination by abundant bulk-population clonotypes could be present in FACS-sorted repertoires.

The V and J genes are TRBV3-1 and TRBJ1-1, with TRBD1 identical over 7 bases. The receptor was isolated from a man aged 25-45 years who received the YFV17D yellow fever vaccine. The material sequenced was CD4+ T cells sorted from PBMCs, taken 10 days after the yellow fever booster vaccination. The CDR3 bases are TGTGCCAGCAGCCCCACAGGGGTTGCGGGCACTGAAGCTTTCTTT. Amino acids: CASSPTGVAGTEAFF.